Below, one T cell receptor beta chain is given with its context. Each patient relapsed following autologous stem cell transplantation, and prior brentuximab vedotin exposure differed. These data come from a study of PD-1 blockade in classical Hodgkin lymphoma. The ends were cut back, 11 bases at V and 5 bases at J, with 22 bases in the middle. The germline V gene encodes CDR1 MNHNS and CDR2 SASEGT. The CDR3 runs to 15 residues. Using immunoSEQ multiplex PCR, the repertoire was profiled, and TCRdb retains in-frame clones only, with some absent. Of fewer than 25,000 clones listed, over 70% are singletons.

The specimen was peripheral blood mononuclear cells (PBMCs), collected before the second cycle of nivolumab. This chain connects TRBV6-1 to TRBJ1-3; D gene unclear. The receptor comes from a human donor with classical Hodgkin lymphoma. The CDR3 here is CASSTGDPERNTIYF. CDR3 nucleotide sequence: TGTGCCTCTAGTACGGGAGATCCCGAACGAAACACCATATATTTT.